This passage covers 10 T cell receptor beta chains from one sample sequenced in a study of cytomegalovirus exposure and HLA in healthy donors. Produced via immunoSEQ multiplex PCR; TCRdb's table is partial and in-frame only. The data show about 110,000 clones, around 95% seen once. The sample was PBMCs. The receptors come from a woman under 30 in good health and CMV-seronegative.

This rearrangement joins TRBV15 to TRBJ2-7; a weak D match, TRBD1 (5 bases). This CDR3 is 14 amino acids long. Trimming removed 0 bases from V and 5 bases from J, with 11 bases in between. Germline assignment: CDR1 LNHNV and CDR2 YYDKDF (reference sequence). CDR3 DNA: TGTGCCACCAGCAGAGATCAGGGTATCCACGAGCAGTACTTC. Encoded protein: CATSRDQGIHEQYF.

The V and J genes are TRBV5-8 and TRBJ1-1, with D maybe TRBD1 (5 bases). Germline V gene sequence: CDR1 SGHTS, CDR2 YDEGEE. The V and J ends lost 1 base and 4 bases respectively, with 11 bases between them. The CDR3 runs to 14 residues. The CDR3 coding sequence is TGTGCCAGCAGCTTGAGACAGCGGGTCACTGAAGCTTTCTTT. Its protein product is CASSLRQRVTEAFF.

The V and J genes are TRBV9 and TRBJ2-3; 8 nucleotides match TRBD1. V was clipped by 2 bases and J by 6 bases; unmatched bases: 5. CDR3 size: 14 residues. Germline assignment: CDR1 SGDLS and CDR2 YYNGEE. Written as DNA, the CDR3 is TGTGCCAGCAGCGTCAGACAGGGGAAGGATACGCAGTATTTT. It yields the protein CASSVRQGKDTQYF. The full variable domain, rest sourced from reference TRBV9 and TRBJ2-3, is DSGVTQTPKHLITATGQRVTLRCSPRSGDLSVYWYQQSLDQGLQFLIQYYNGEERAKGNILERFSAQQFPDLHSELNLSSLELGDSALYFCASSVRQGKDTQYFGPGTRLTVL.

With respect to this clone: The same CDR3 can be traced to other DNA sequences in this sample. The chain joins TRBV19 to TRBJ1-5; 8 bases line up with TRBD1. Germline assignment: CDR1 LNHDA and CDR2 SQIVND (reference sequence). Trimming at V came to 6 bases and at J to 5 bases, leaving 6 bases not matched to a gene. The CDR3 is 14 amino acids. Here the CDR3 DNA reads TGTGCCAGTAGCCCAGGACAGGGATATCAGCCCCAGCATTTT. Its protein product is CASSPGQGYQPQHF. The whole variable domain, filled in from reference TRBV19 and TRBJ1-5, reads DGGITQSPKYLFRKEGQNVTLSCEQNLNHDAMYWYRQDPGQGLRLIYYSQIVNDFQKGDIAEGYSVSREKKESFPLTVTSAQKNPTAFYLCASSPGQGYQPQHFGDGTRLSIL.

CDR3 sequence reads: CASSSELGAEAFF. The CDR3 DNA sequence: TGCGCCAGCAGCTCGGAGCTAGGGGCTGAAGCTTTCTTT. The rearrangement links TRBV5-1 to TRBJ1-1, with TRBD1 as a possible D gene (5 bases). Between the trimmed V and J ends, which lost 3 bases and 6 bases, there was a span of 12 bases. The CDR3 consists of 13 residues. The germline CDR1 and CDR2 sequences are SGHRS and YFSETQ.

V usage is TRBV10-3 and J usage is TRBJ2-1; TRBD2 matches at 7 bases. The CDR3 loop spans 11 amino acids. Trimming removed 9 bases from V and 7 bases from J; junction bases left unmatched: 3. The V gene's germline CDR1 is ENHRY and CDR2 SYGVKD. The DNA of the CDR3 is TGTGCCATTCGGACTAGTAATGAGCAGTTCTTC. It yields the protein CAIRTSNEQFF.

This rearrangement joins TRBV11-2 to TRBJ2-1; TRBD2 matches at 12 bases. Germline V CDR1 and CDR2: SGHAT, FQNNGV. V lost 3 bases and J lost 7; bases outside the gene matches: 4. This CDR3 has 15 amino acids. CDR3 residues: CASSFGLAGINEQFF. DNA for the CDR3: TGTGCCAGCAGCTTTGGACTAGCGGGGATTAATGAGCAGTTCTTC.

In its sample, this clone was seen once. The gene calls are TRBV4-3 and TRBJ1-1; TRBD1 agrees at 8 bases. The length of the CDR3 is 14 residues. The V segment lost 4 bases and the J segment 1 base; nucleotides outside the gene matches: 2. Looked up from germline, CDR1 is LGHNA and CDR2 is YSLEER. In nucleotides, the CDR3 is TGCGCCAGCAGCCTGGGACAGGCGAACACTGAAGCTTTCTTT. Its translation: CASSLGQANTEAFF.

This clone was detected only once. This chain uses TRBV29-1 with TRBJ2-7; D ambiguous. Germline CDR1 reads SQVTM; CDR2 reads ANQGSEA. This CDR3 is 11 amino acids long. V lost 5 bases, J lost 4 bases, and 9 bases lay in between. The CDR3 sequence is CSVLQNYEQYF. The DNA of the CDR3 is TGCAGCGTTCTACAGAATTACGAGCAGTACTTC.

The chain is built from TRBV7-8 and TRBJ2-1; 10 bases match TRBD2. Unmatched junction bases numbered 14, after V lost 3 bases and J lost 9 bases. CDR3 length equals 17 residues. Germline lookup yields CDR1 SGHVS and CDR2 FQNEAQ. CDR3 residues: CASSFGVPGLAPPEQFF. The CDR3 DNA sequence: TGTGCCAGCAGCTTTGGGGTACCGGGACTAGCGCCCCCTGAGCAGTTCTTC.